The clone carrying this TCR beta chain was counted between two and nine times. There are 11 residues in the CDR3. V lost 6 bases and J lost 6; bases outside the gene matches: 0. The germline V gene encodes CDR1 MNHEY and CDR2 SVGAGI. This sample was included in a study of ipilimumab plus nivolumab after autologous stem cell transplantation. For the study at large: Median doses per patient: 4 or 5 ipilimumab, about eight nivolumab. The DLBCL group included primary refractory and relapsed cases.

Ipilimumab, 1 mg/kg, started 14 to 28 days after autologous transplant. Data came from immunoSEQ multiplex PCR; TCRdb stores just in-frame clones and leaves some out. This repertoire shows 15,000 to 20,000 clones, 81% found once; its top ten account for roughly 23%. The sequence came from a male donor with diffuse large B-cell lymphoma. Sequenced here: PBMCs, sampled in a trial of ipilimumab plus nivolumab as post-transplant consolidation. This sequence joins TRBV6-5 and TRBJ1-1; TRBD1 matches 8 bases. The DNA for the CDR3 is TGTGCCAGCAGACAGGGGGCTGAAGCTTTCTTT. It translates to CASRQGAEAFF.